The clone carrying this TCR beta chain was detected a few times. Its cognate antigen is unknown. 60 Vbeta and 13 Jbeta primers were used in PCR. Generated by immunoSEQ multiplex PCR, the TCRdb table keeps only in-frame clones and is missing some. The profile shows 170,000 or so clones, roughly 78% of them singletons. The CDR3 covers 16 residues. J lost 1 base, V lost 8 bases, and 12 bases had no gene match. Per germline, CDR1 GTSNPN and CDR2 SVGIG (reference sequence). This sample was included in a study of cytomegalovirus exposure and HLA in healthy donors. Overall study results and limits: When analyzed later, the rates of TCR association showed variation by HLA locus, with DRB1 the most and HLA-C the fewest. What a later analysis showed was that several of the most significant clusters appeared linked to common viral pathogens.

This rearrangement joins TRBV30 to TRBJ2-2, with 8 bases identical to TRBD2. The source material was PBMCs. This sequence was found in a boy younger than 18 in good health and CMV-seronegative. The CDR3 loop reads CAGSRSGSLNTGELFF. CDR3 nucleotides: TGTGCCGGCAGTCGAAGCGGGAGTTTGAACACCGGGGAGCTGTTTTTT.